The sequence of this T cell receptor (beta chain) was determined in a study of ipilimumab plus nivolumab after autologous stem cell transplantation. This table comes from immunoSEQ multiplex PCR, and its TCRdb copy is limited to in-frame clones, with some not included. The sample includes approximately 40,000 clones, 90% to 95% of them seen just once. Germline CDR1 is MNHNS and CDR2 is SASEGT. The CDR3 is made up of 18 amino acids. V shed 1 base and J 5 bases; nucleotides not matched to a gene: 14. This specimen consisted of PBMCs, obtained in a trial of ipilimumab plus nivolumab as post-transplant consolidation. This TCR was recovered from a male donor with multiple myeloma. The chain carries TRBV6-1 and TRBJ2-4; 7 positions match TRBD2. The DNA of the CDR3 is TGTGCCAGCAGTGAAGTGATAATGCGGGAGCATCTCCAAAACATTCAGTACTTC. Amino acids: CASSEVIMREHLQNIQYF.